These T cell receptor beta chains were read from a single sample in a study of post-analysis software for immune sequencing data. In TCRdb, the PCR reads were re-called with MiXCR into one record per CDR3 protein. The sample has 600,000 to 750,000 distinct CDR3 sequences, 55% to 60% seen once. The specimen was blood. The receptors come from a girl aged 2 to 10 with multiple sclerosis. Both conserved end residues are part of each CDR3. The D gene is left open where the match is weak. For some rows the clone size is stated as once, few or many, or as a class when expanded; others skip it.

V,D,size,J,CDR3,DNA
TRBV27,NA,few,TRBJ2-5,CASSLEPGTRETQYF,TGTGCCAGCAGTTTAGAGCCAGGAACCCGTGAGACCCAGTACTTC
TRBV5-1,TRBD2,few,TRBJ2-4,CASSTSGSPTKNIQYF,TGCGCCAGCAGTACTAGCGGGAGCCCAACCAAAAACATTCAGTACTTC
TRBV6-5,NA,NA,TRBJ1-2,CASSYGGQGYGYTF,TGTGCCAGCAGTTACGGGGGGCAGGGCTATGGCTACACCTTC
TRBV12-3/TRBV12-4,TRBD2,few,TRBJ2-1,CASSQGLAGGLNEQFF,TGTGCCAGCAGTCAGGGACTAGCGGGGGGTCTGAATGAGCAGTTCTTC
TRBV5-1,TRBD1,NA,TRBJ1-5,CASSFGDRDNQPQHF,TGCGCCAGCAGCTTTGGGGACAGGGATAATCAGCCCCAGCATTTT
TRBV20-1,TRBD2,once,TRBJ2-1,CSAPSRLAGSYNEQFF,TGCAGTGCTCCCAGTAGACTAGCGGGGTCCTACAATGAGCAGTTCTTC
TRBV15,NA,NA,TRBJ1-2,CATSRDLSAFNYGYTF,TGTGCCACCAGCAGAGACCTCAGCGCGTTTAACTATGGCTACACCTTC
TRBV5-1,NA,few,TRBJ1-2,CASSFDIGYGYTF,TGCGCCAGCAGCTTTGACATCGGGTATGGCTACACCTTC
TRBV6-2/TRBV6-3,TRBD2,NA,TRBJ2-1,CASSYSVQTSGDGDEQFF,TGTGCCAGCAGTTACTCGGTCCAGACTAGCGGGGATGGCGATGAGCAGTTCTTC
TRBV2,NA,NA,TRBJ1-2,CASSGGDDYGYTF,TGTGCCAGCAGTGGGGGAGACGACTATGGCTACACCTTC
TRBV7-2,TRBD2,NA,TRBJ2-3,CASSSTSGSFGSTDTQYF,TGTGCCAGCAGCTCCACTAGCGGGAGTTTCGGAAGCACAGATACGCAGTATTTT
TRBV7-8,TRBD2,few,TRBJ2-5,CASSPRASGYQETQYF,TGTGCCAGCAGCCCCAGGGCTAGCGGCTACCAAGAGACCCAGTACTTC
TRBV29-1,NA,few,TRBJ2-5,CSVDRLADQETQYF,TGCAGCGTTGATAGGTTGGCAGACCAAGAGACCCAGTACTTC
TRBV20-1,TRBD1,few,TRBJ2-3,CSANYDRGDTQYF,TGCAGTGCTAACTATGACAGGGGTGATACGCAGTATTTT
TRBV7-2,NA,NA,TRBJ2-7,CASSVSWTPDYEQYF,TGTGCCAGCAGCGTCAGCTGGACACCTGATTACGAGCAGTACTTC
TRBV10-3,NA,once,TRBJ2-5,CAISQGEETQYF,TGTGCCATCAGTCAAGGGGAAGAGACCCAGTACTTC
TRBV5-1,TRBD1,NA,TRBJ2-6,CASSFAGGASGANVLTF,TGCGCCAGCAGCTTTGCAGGGGGCGCAAGTGGGGCCAACGTCCTGACTTTC
TRBV20-1,TRBD2,NA,TRBJ2-1,CSTRVGGANNEQFF,TGCAGTACTAGAGTCGGGGGGGCCAATAATGAGCAGTTCTTC
TRBV5-1,NA,NA,TRBJ2-7,CASSLGAVSPYEQYF,TGCGCCAGCAGCTTGGGGGCAGTCTCCCCTTACGAGCAGTACTTC
TRBV5-1,TRBD1,few,TRBJ1-2,CASSLEGQGSYGYTF,TGCGCCAGCAGCTTGGAGGGACAGGGAAGCTATGGCTACACCTTC
TRBV12-3/TRBV12-4,NA,many,TRBJ2-1,CASSLTGYNEQFF,TGTGCCAGCAGCCTAACGGGTTACAATGAGCAGTTCTTC
TRBV10-3,TRBD2,NA,TRBJ2-3,CAISETSGTYTDTQYF,TGTGCCATCAGTGAGACTAGCGGGACCTACACAGATACGCAGTATTTT
TRBV20-1,TRBD2,NA,TRBJ2-7,CSARAGLAGGRYEQYF,TGCAGTGCTAGAGCGGGACTAGCGGGAGGGCGGTACGAGCAGTACTTC
TRBV11-2,TRBD2,NA,TRBJ2-1,CASSFASGRAFYNEQFF,TGTGCCAGCAGCTTTGCTAGCGGGAGGGCTTTCTACAATGAGCAGTTCTTC
TRBV11-2,NA,NA,TRBJ2-5,CASSRMTGTTGETQYF,TGTGCCAGCAGCCGTATGACCGGGACCACTGGAGAGACCCAGTACTTC
TRBV20-1,TRBD1,NA,TRBJ2-7,CSAEIRGQGAGDEQYF,TGCAGTGCCGAGATTCGGGGACAGGGGGCAGGGGATGAGCAGTACTTC
TRBV28,NA,NA,TRBJ1-5,CASSSGIKPQHF,TGTGCCAGCAGTTCAGGGATCAAGCCCCAGCATTTT
TRBV7-6,NA,few,TRBJ2-1,CASSLTLYSEQFF,TGTGCCAGCAGCTTAACGCTTTATAGTGAGCAGTTCTTC
TRBV20-1,NA,once,TRBJ1-5,CSARDYRSNQPQHF,TGCAGTGCTAGAGATTATAGAAGCAATCAGCCCCAGCATTTT
TRBV7-6,TRBD1,NA,TRBJ2-7,CASSLFGQGEVEQYF,TGTGCCAGCAGCCTCTTCGGACAGGGGGAAGTCGAGCAGTACTTC
TRBV4-1,NA,NA,TRBJ2-3,CASSPHGLVTDTQYF,TGCGCCAGCAGCCCCCATGGGCTCGTCACAGATACGCAGTATTTT
TRBV2,TRBD2,NA,TRBJ2-3,CASSSRTSGVGTDTQYF,TGTGCCAGCAGTTCGCGGACTAGCGGGGTGGGCACAGATACGCAGTATTTT
TRBV29-1,NA,NA,TRBJ2-1,CSVARAANEQFF,TGCAGCGTTGCCAGGGCGGCGAATGAGCAGTTCTTC
TRBV20-1,NA,NA,TRBJ2-3,CSASQAGASDTQYF,TGCAGTGCTAGTCAAGCAGGCGCCTCAGATACGCAGTATTTT
TRBV29-1,NA,NA,TRBJ1-1,CSVEVREVEAFF,TGCAGCGTTGAAGTCAGAGAGGTAGAAGCTTTCTTT
TRBV29-1,NA,NA,TRBJ1-1,CSVRNSGDTEAFF,TGCAGCGTTAGAAACAGCGGGGACACTGAAGCTTTCTTT
TRBV12-3/TRBV12-4,NA,once,TRBJ2-4,CASRSKGVGAKNIQYF,TGTGCCAGCAGATCTAAGGGTGTAGGAGCCAAAAACATTCAGTACTTC
TRBV5-1,TRBD2,NA,TRBJ2-4,CASSSLAGGSSAKNIQYF,TGCGCCAGCAGCTCACTAGCGGGAGGGTCCTCAGCCAAAAACATTCAGTACTTC
TRBV5-5,NA,NA,TRBJ2-1,CASSYTRSNNEQFF,TGTGCCAGCAGCTACACCCGATCAAACAATGAGCAGTTCTTC
TRBV7-9,TRBD2,few,TRBJ2-1,CASSSQLAGKNEQFF,TGTGCCAGCAGCTCTCAACTAGCGGGGAAGAATGAGCAGTTCTTC
TRBV20-1,TRBD2,NA,TRBJ2-1,CSARGSGTSYNEQFF,TGCAGTGCTAGAGGAAGCGGGACCTCCTACAATGAGCAGTTCTTC
TRBV7-3,TRBD1,NA,TRBJ2-3,CASSRGQGQADTQYF,TGTGCCAGCAGCCGCGGACAGGGTCAGGCAGATACGCAGTATTTT